These 9 T cell receptor beta chains originate from one sample sequenced in a study of metastatic and nonmetastatic thyroid tumors. Through MiXCR, TCRdb re-clonotyped the PCR reads. Among around 40,000 clones listed, about a sixth were seen once. Every patient underwent thyroid surgery untreated. The sequencing sample was made of blood. The receptors originated from a male donor with papillary thyroid cancer or a benign thyroid nodule (not recorded which). Some clones in this sample may be carry-over from other donors' samples.

This clone has a count of ten or more. This rearrangement joins TRBV20-1 to TRBJ2-5; perhaps TRBD2 as D (7 bases). The V gene lost 7 bases and the J gene lost 5 bases, with 17 bases spanning the gap. Germline CDR1 reads DFQATT; CDR2 reads SNEGSKA (reference sequence). This CDR3 is 13 amino acids long. DNA of the CDR3: TGCAGTGTATCCTCGGGGGGCACGGAGACCCAGTACTTC. This translates into CSVSSGGTETQYF.

The chain links TRBV15 to TRBJ2-7; 7 bases map to TRBD2. CDR1 and CDR2 from the germline V gene are LNHNV and YYDKDF (reference sequence). The CDR3 covers 15 residues. Trimming at V came to 0 bases and at J to 0 bases, leaving 2 bases not matched to a gene. The chain's CDR3 is CATSREGGSSYEQYF. DNA of the CDR3: TGTGCCACCAGCAGAGAGGGGGGGAGCTCCTACGAGCAGTACTTC.

Regarding this clone: With a much larger clone just one base away, this may be a read error. The chain uses TRBV13 and TRBJ2-3; tentative D call: TRBD2 (5 bases). CDR3 length equals 15 residues. Germline CDR1 reads PRHDT; CDR2 reads FYEKMQ (reference sequence). V lost 2 bases and J lost 0, with 9 bases in between. CDR3 in amino acids: CASSLRRGSTDTQYF. The CDR3 DNA reads TGTGCCAGCAGCTTACGAAGAGGGAGCACAGATACGCAGTATTTT.

This clone was found many times. The chain links TRBV20-1 to TRBJ2-5, with D perhaps assigned TRBD1 or TRBD2 (5 bases each). Per the germline V gene, CDR1 is DFQATT and CDR2 is SNEGSKA (reference sequence). This CDR3 is 15 amino acids long. The V end lost 1 base, the J end lost 5 bases, and 17 bases lay between the germline ends. CDR3 residues: CSARGPRDVYETQYF. The CDR3 coding sequence is TGCAGTGCTAGAGGTCCCCGGGACGTGTACGAGACCCAGTACTTC.

The chain links TRBV11-2 to TRBJ2-1; D not certain. With 5 bases removed from V and 9 bases from J, the gap between germline ends came to 20 bases. The CDR3 is 15 residues long. Germline V lookup: CDR1 SGHAT, CDR2 FQNNGV. DNA of the CDR3: TGTGCCAGCAGCCCGTCCGTACCGTCGTCAGGTGAGCAGTTCTTC. Its protein product is CASSPSVPSSGEQFF.

Here the CDR3 reads CASSLSGAIGSYNEQFF. CDR3 DNA sequence: TGTGCCAGCAGTTTATCAGGGGCAATTGGGTCGTACAATGAGCAGTTCTTC. This chain uses TRBV27 with TRBJ2-1; D is possibly TRBD1 (5 bases). The germline CDR1 and CDR2 sequences are MNHEY and SMNVEV (reference sequence). CDR3 length: 17 amino acids. V lost 0 bases to trimming and J lost 4 bases, with 16 bases between them.

By proportion, this clone is medium-sized. This rearrangement joins TRBV27 to TRBJ2-5; TRBD2 matches 8 bases. J lost 5 bases, V lost 0 bases, and 8 bases had no gene match. Germline assignment: CDR1 MNHEY and CDR2 SMNVEV (reference sequence). The CDR3 covers 16 residues. CDR3 bases: TGTGCCAGCAGTTTATCGCTTGGACTAGCTTTGGAGACCCAGTACTTC. Residues: CASSLSLGLALETQYF.

This clone showed up many times. One junction end disagrees with the germline gene, perhaps due to a read error. The chain employs TRBV7-7 and TRBJ2-3; D possibly corresponds to TRBD1 (6 bases). Per germline, CDR1 SSHAT and CDR2 FNYEAQ (reference sequence). This CDR3 has 14 residues. CDR3 in amino acids: CASSLGGDTDTQYF. CDR3 in DNA: TGTGCTAGCAGCTTAGGGGGTGACACAGATACGCAGTATTTT.

This clone turned up a few times. The chain uses TRBV27 and TRBJ2-5; D uncertain. Germline V CDR1 and CDR2: MNHEY, SMNVEV (reference sequence). The CDR3 is 16 amino acids. Trimming took 4 bases from V and 1 from J, leaving 16 bases between them. The CDR3 sequence is CASSSPRSWCQETQYF. CDR3 bases: TGTGCCAGCAGTTCCCCTCGTAGCTGGTGCCAAGAGACCCAGTACTTC.